In its sample, the clone carrying this TCR beta chain was seen a few times. The investigators reverse transcribed all of the isolated RNA, so they sequenced expressed TCRB transcripts. The table came from immunoSEQ multiplex PCR; TCRdb's copy has only in-frame clones and leaves some out. There are hundreds of thousands of clones in the sample; roughly 70% occur only once, and 0.053% lies in the top ten. This specimen belongs to a study of beta chain features in type 1 diabetes. This CDR3 has 16 residues. The V segment lost 4 bases and the J segment 2 bases; nucleotides outside the gene matches: 6. Per the germline V gene, CDR1 is SGHTA and CDR2 is FQGNSA.

The sample consisted of naive CD4+ T cells from blood. The source is a man aged 25-45 years in good health. The rearrangement uses TRBV7-2 and TRBJ2-3, with 10 bases fitting TRBD2. CDR3 bases: TGTGCCAGCAGCTCGCGGACTAGCGGCCTCACAGATACGCAGTATTTT. This gives the protein CASSSRTSGLTDTQYF.